One and the same sample provided the 4 T cell receptor beta chains below, sequenced in a study of blood T cell repertoires in COVID-19. TCRdb's table, derived via immunoSEQ multiplex PCR, lists solely in-frame clones and lacks some. Of roughly 200,000 clones in the sample, 70% to 90% are singletons; the top ten hold about 6.8%. Source material: peripheral blood. The receptors were sampled from a woman between 40 and 55 years old who had recovered from COVID-19.

With regard to this clone: Its ends do not fully match the called genes, so a read error is possible. The chain couples TRBV3-1 (or the pseudogene TRBV3-2) to TRBJ1-2; no clear D. The CDR3 length is 13 residues. CDR1 is LGHDT and CDR2 is YNNKEL in the germline V gene (reference sequence). CDR3 DNA sequence: TGTGCCAGCAGCCAAGATGGTCACTACGGCTACACCTTC. Translation: CASSQDGHYGYTF.

This clone has more than one count but fewer than ten. This chain joins TRBV15 and TRBJ2-1, with TRBD1 matching over 10 bases. CDR3 size: 16 residues. Germline lookup yields CDR1 LNHNV and CDR2 YYDKDF (reference sequence). Trimming removed 0 bases from V and 5 bases from J; junction bases left unmatched: 4. CDR3 bases: TGTGCCACCAGCAGAGAGTGGGGACAGGGGAACAATGAGCAGTTCTTC. Amino acids: CATSREWGQGNNEQFF.

V gene TRBV7-6 combines with J gene TRBJ2-2; a possible D gene is TRBD1 (5 bases). Trimming cost V 1 base and J 6 bases, with 12 bases left between them. This CDR3 contains 15 residues. CDR1 and CDR2 from the germline V gene are SGHVS and FNYEAQ. The CDR3 DNA reads as TGTGCCAGCAGCTTAGACCCAGGGATAGCCGGGGAGCTGTTTTTT. Protein product: CASSLDPGIAGELFF.

The V call is TRBV21-1, the J call TRBJ1-5; the D segment call TRBD1 is taken from the table without a DNA check. TRBV21-1 has pseudogene status. The CDR3 covers 16 residues. The CDR3 DNA reads TGTGCCAGCAGCAAAAGGGACAGGGATTGCAATCAGCCCCAGCATTTT. Protein sequence: CASSKRDRDCNQPQHF.